This is a list of T cell receptor beta chains from one sample in a study of blood T cell repertoires in COVID-19. Profiling relied on immunoSEQ multiplex PCR, and the TCRdb table lists in-frame clones only, not all of them. This table holds fewer than 350,000 clones, roughly 89% found once. Source material: PBMCs or T cells enriched from blood (not recorded which). These receptors were taken from a woman in her thirties or forties who had recovered from COVID-19. CDR3s include the opening cysteine and the closing phenylalanine or tryptophan. D genes are given only for firm matches. Rows may omit the clone size; those that give it use once, few, many or a size class.

cdr3_aa cdr3_nt cdr3_length v_call d_call j_call clone_size
CASSLGLITDTQYF TGCGCCAGCAGCTTGGGGCTGATCACAGATACGCAGTATTTT 14 TRBV5-1 . TRBJ2-3 .
CASSPLKNIQYF TGTGCCAGCAGCCCACTCAAAAACATTCAGTACTTC 12 TRBV7-2 . TRBJ2-4 .
CASSTSGGSGDNEQFF TGCGCCAGCAGTACATCTGGCGGGAGCGGAGACAATGAGCAGTTCTTC 16 TRBV5-1 TRBD2 TRBJ2-1 .
CASSENRPSSGNTIYF TGTGCCAGCAGTGAGAACAGGCCGAGCTCTGGAAACACCATATATTTT 16 TRBV2 . TRBJ1-3 .
CTWSDWTDNYGYTF TGTACCTGGAGTGATTGGACAGATAACTATGGCTACACCTTC 14 TRBV30 . TRBJ1-2 once
CASSQRPQGNTEAFF TGTGCCAGCAGCCAACGCCCTCAGGGGAACACTGAAGCTTTCTTT 15 TRBV11-2 . TRBJ1-1 .
CASSLAAFGGRDRDTQYF TGTGCCAGCAGCTTAGCCGCCTTTGGGGGGAGGGATAGAGATACGCAGTATTTT 18 TRBV7-9 TRBD2 TRBJ2-3 .
CASSPTTGARGYTF TGCGCCAGCAGCCCTACAACAGGGGCTAGGGGCTACACCTTC 14 TRBV5-1 TRBD1 TRBJ1-2 .
CATSEQGNEQYF TGTGCCACCAGCGAGCAGGGGAACGAGCAGTACTTC 12 TRBV15 . TRBJ2-7 .
CSASLTGVGGQPQHF TGCAGTGCTAGTCTTACAGGGGTCGGGGGACAGCCCCAGCATTTT 15 TRBV20-1 TRBD1 TRBJ1-5 once
CASSLDAGNYGYTF TGTGCCAGCAGCTTAGATGCAGGGAACTATGGCTACACCTTC 14 TRBV7-9 . TRBJ1-2 .
CASSSRESTYNEQFF TGTGCCAGCAGTAGCCGGGAGTCCACCTACAATGAGCAGTTCTTC 15 TRBV5-4 . TRBJ2-1 once
CSVESVMNTEAFF TGCAGCGTTGAATCAGTCATGAACACTGAAGCTTTCTTT 13 TRBV29-1 . TRBJ1-1 .
CATMINSEAFF TGTGCCACCATGATAAACAGTGAAGCTTTCTTT 11 TRBV24-1 . TRBJ1-1 once